The 10 T cell receptor beta chains presented below share a single source sample, sequenced in a study of T-cell reconstitution after alpha-beta-depleted transplantation in children. Using unique molecular identifiers, the investigators prepared the TCRbeta library. From the PCR reads, TCRdb called clonotypes with MiXCR, one entry per CDR3 protein. Here the sample spans about 230,000 distinct CDR3 sequences, about 8.8% being singletons. The sample here was PBMCs from the stem cell graft donor, taken from the stem cell graft. The receptors shown here come from a human donor who donated a stem cell graft to a child with SCID.

This clonotype was counted many times. The chain carries TRBV20-1 and TRBJ1-6; D not resolved. V lost 2 bases to trimming and J lost 6 bases, with 11 bases between them. The germline V gene encodes CDR1 DFQATT and CDR2 SNEGSKA (reference sequence). The length of the CDR3 is 14 residues. The CDR3 nucleotides are TGCAGTGCTAGAAGCCCGGGCGGTAATTCACCCCTCCACTTT. It translates to CSARSPGGNSPLHF.

This clonotype occurred many times. CDR3 sequence reads: CASSLGRDTGHPGNTIYF. The CDR3, as DNA: TGTGCCAGCAGCCTAGGCCGGGACACCGGGCATCCTGGAAACACCATATATTTT. The rearrangement uses TRBV11-1 and TRBJ1-3; a weak D match, TRBD1 (6 bases). The CDR3 has 18 residues. CDR1 is SGHAT and CDR2 is FQDESV in the germline V gene (reference sequence). V gave up 5 bases and J gave up 2 bases, with 22 bases separating them.

This clonotype was seen many times. The chain employs TRBV11-2 and TRBJ1-2; 7 bases are a match to TRBD1. The CDR3 length is 15 residues. V dropped 5 bases and J dropped 4; count of bases not matched to a gene: 10. Per the germline V gene, CDR1 is SGHAT and CDR2 is FQNNGV. The CDR3 loop reads CASSNTGQYTYGYTF. In nucleotides, the CDR3 is TGTGCCAGCAGCAATACGGGACAGTATACCTATGGCTACACCTTC. The entire variable domain, with the rest obtained from reference TRBV11-2 and TRBJ1-2, is as follows: EAGVAQSPRYKIIEKRQSVAFWCNPISGHATLYWYQQILGQGPKLLIQFQNNGVVDDSQLPKDRFSAERLKGVDSTLKIQPAKLEDSAVYLCASSNTGQYTYGYTFGSGTRLTVV.

The chain carries TRBV19 and TRBJ1-1; the match to TRBD1 covers 8 bases. V lost 4 bases and J lost 7; bases outside the gene matches: 8. The CDR3 covers 14 residues. Per the germline V gene, CDR1 is LNHDA and CDR2 is SQIVND (reference sequence). The CDR3 loop is CASSNRDRGHEAFF. The CDR3 bases are TGTGCCAGTAGTAACCGAGACAGGGGCCATGAAGCTTTCTTT.

At least ten counts were recorded for this clonotype. The V and J genes are TRBV20-1 and TRBJ2-1, with D possibly matching TRBD1 (6 bases). The germline V gene encodes CDR1 DFQATT and CDR2 SNEGSKA (reference sequence). V was shortened by 3 bases and J by 4 bases, with 13 bases between the two germline ends. The length of the CDR3 is 14 residues. CDR3 region: CSASRDTQYNEQFF. The CDR3, as DNA: TGCAGTGCTAGCCGGGACACTCAATACAATGAGCAGTTCTTC.

The table lists this clonotype with many counts. This chain uses TRBV6-1 with TRBJ1-5; 9 nucleotides agree with TRBD1. Per the germline V gene, CDR1 is MNHNS and CDR2 is SASEGT. The CDR3 is 16 amino acids. With V trimmed by 1 base and J by 6 bases, 7 bases remained unmatched. CDR3 sequence reads: CASSEGRTGAGQPQHF. CDR3 nucleotides: TGTGCCAGCAGTGAAGGAAGGACAGGGGCCGGTCAGCCCCAGCATTTT.

This clonotype was counted many times. The chain carries TRBV12-3 or TRBV12-4 and TRBJ2-3; weak D call: TRBD2 (6 bases). This CDR3 has 14 residues. Trimming pared 5 bases from V and 2 bases from J, leaving 11 bases between. The CDR3 DNA sequence: TGTGCCAGCAGTGCGACGGGGGTCACAGATACGCAGTATTTT. Amino acids: CASSATGVTDTQYF.

In this sample, this clonotype turned up many times. The chain carries TRBV15 and TRBJ1-5; D perhaps matches TRBD1 (5 bases). The CDR3 covers 15 residues. Trimming removed 3 bases at V and 3 bases at J, with 12 bases between. Germline assignment: CDR1 LNHNV and CDR2 YYDKDF (reference sequence). This CDR3 is CATSSVGGINQPQHF. CDR3 DNA sequence: TGTGCCACCAGCAGTGTGGGGGGTATCAATCAGCCCCAGCATTTT.

J is TRBJ1-3 and V is TRBV18; a possible D gene is TRBD1 (5 bases). Germline lookup yields CDR1 KGHSH and CDR2 LQKENI. V shed 3 bases and J shed 0 bases, with 12 bases lying between them. The CDR3 is made up of 16 amino acids. The CDR3 sequence is CASSPGVIFSGNTIYF. CDR3 bases: TGTGCCAGCTCACCGGGGGTGATATTCTCTGGAAACACCATATATTTT.

This clonotype has ten or more counts. The J gene is TRBJ2-1, the V gene TRBV5-1; 12 bases align to TRBD2. The CDR3 is 17 amino acids. From germline, CDR1 is SGHRS and CDR2 YFSETQ. V trimming: 4 bases; J trimming: 9 bases; junction bases outside the gene matches: 14. The DNA of the CDR3 is TGCGCCAGCAGCGTCGGACTAGCGGGAAGCCTGGAGAGTGAGCAGTTCTTC. This gives the protein CASSVGLAGSLESEQFF. The entire variable domain, with the rest obtained from reference TRBV5-1 and TRBJ2-1, is as follows: KAGVTQTPRYLIKTRGQQVTLSCSPISGHRSVSWYQQTPGQGLQFLFEYFSETQRNKGNFPGRFSGRQFSNSRSEMNVSTLELGDSALYLCASSVGLAGSLESEQFFGPGTRLTVL.